One sample yielded the 10 T cell receptor beta chains listed below, sequenced in a study of blood T cell repertoires in COVID-19. Some clones are missing from TCRdb's copy, which holds only in-frame ones; the method was immunoSEQ multiplex PCR. The sample holds around 59,000 clones, approximately 80% seen once. The sample comprised peripheral blood. The receptors shown here come from a human donor in a cohort sampled during active COVID-19.

V and J are TRBV19 and TRBJ2-7, with a possible D match to TRBD2 (5 bases). Germline CDR1 and CDR2: LNHDA and SQIVND (reference sequence). The CDR3 extends over 15 amino acids. V was cut by 7 bases and J by 2 bases, with 18 bases left in between. In DNA form, the CDR3 reads TGTGCCAGTACCCCATCCAGCGGCTCAACCTACGAGCAGTACTTC. Translated, it gives CASTPSSGSTYEQYF. Full variable domain (missing parts from reference TRBV19 and TRBJ2-7): DGGITQSPKYLFRKEGQNVTLSCEQNLNHDAMYWYRQDPGQGLRLIYYSQIVNDFQKGDIAEGYSVSREKKESFPLTVTSAQKNPTAFYLCASTPSSGSTYEQYFGPGTRLTVT.

This clone is medium-sized in the sample. The CDR3: CASSYPISGNTIYF. CDR3 coding DNA: TGTGCCAGCAGTTACCCAATCTCTGGAAACACCATATATTTT. This chain connects TRBV6-6 to TRBJ1-3; no definite D call. CDR1 and CDR2 from the germline V gene are MNHNY and SVGAGI (reference sequence). Trimming removed 2 bases at V and 0 bases at J, with 5 bases between. The CDR3 runs 14 residues.

The gene calls are TRBV19 and TRBJ2-1, with 11 bases identical to TRBD1. In germline, CDR1 is LNHDA, CDR2 SQIVND (reference sequence). This CDR3 has 16 amino acids. Trimming at V came to 7 bases and at J to 7 bases, leaving 12 bases not matched to a gene. CDR3 sequence reads: CASIGEGQGARNEQFF. For the CDR3, the DNA is TGTGCCAGTATTGGAGAAGGACAGGGGGCGCGGAATGAGCAGTTCTTC.

The chain links TRBV18 to TRBJ1-1, with D perhaps matching TRBD1 (5 bases). The CDR3 has 15 residues. V was clipped by 1 base and J by 3 bases, with 12 bases between them. The germline V gene has CDR1 KGHSH and CDR2 LQKENI. Here the CDR3 reads CASSPQDSLYTEAFF. As DNA, the CDR3 is TGTGCCAGCTCACCACAAGACAGTTTATACACTGAAGCTTTCTTT.

This chain joins TRBV2 and TRBJ1-4; 8 nucleotides align to TRBD1. Germline loops: CDR1 SNHLY, CDR2 FYNNEI. J was trimmed by 4 bases and V by 6 bases; bases with no gene match: 7. The length of the CDR3 is 15 residues. DNA for the CDR3: TGTGCCAGCAGCTCGACAGGGGCTAATAATGAAAAACTGTTTTTT. Translation gives CASSSTGANNEKLFF.

The chain employs TRBV4-3 and TRBJ1-2; a weak D match, TRBD1 (6 bases). The CDR3 contains 15 residues. Germline V CDR1 and CDR2: LGHNA, YSLEER. The germline V and J ends were trimmed by 1 base and 0 bases, with 9 bases remaining between them. The CDR3 DNA follows: TGCGCCAGCAGCCAAGGTACAGGGACTAACTATGGCTACACCTTC. It yields the protein CASSQGTGTNYGYTF.

The chain uses TRBV4-1 and TRBJ2-5; TRBD2 might be the D (5 bases). Trimming removed 4 bases at V and 5 bases at J, with 17 bases between. Per the germline V gene, CDR1 is MGHRA and CDR2 is YSYEKL. The CDR3 length is 15 residues. In DNA, the CDR3 is TGCGCCAGCAGCCCAGTCCGGGGTCCCCAGGAGACCCAGTACTTC. Translated: CASSPVRGPQETQYF.

The chain is built from TRBV18 and TRBJ1-5, with TRBD1 identical over 8 bases. V was clipped by 2 bases and J by 1 base; unmatched bases: 4. Germline CDR1 and CDR2: KGHSH and LQKENI. The CDR3 has 16 residues. CDR3 loop: CASSPSRGQSNQPQHF. As DNA, the CDR3 is TGTGCCAGCTCACCATCCAGGGGGCAAAGCAATCAGCCCCAGCATTTT. Complete variable domain (other parts from reference TRBV18 and TRBJ1-5): NAGVMQNPRHLVRRRGQEARLRCSPMKGHSHVYWYRQLPEEGLKFMVYLQKENIIDESGMPKERFSAEFPKEGPSILRIQQVVRGDSAAYFCASSPSRGQSNQPQHFGDGTRLSIL.

The chain recombines TRBV5-1 with TRBJ2-1; no definite D call. CDR1 is SGHRS, CDR2 YFSETQ, per germline. V was shortened by 4 bases and J by 4 bases, with 3 bases between the two germline ends. This CDR3 is 11 amino acids long. The DNA for the CDR3 is TGCGCCAGCAGCCATTACAATGAGCAGTTCTTC. The encoded protein is CASSHYNEQFF.

This clone was observed a single time. The rearrangement uses TRBV18 and TRBJ2-1; possible D gene TRBD2, 5 bases. The CDR3 is 16 residues long. Trimming cost V 3 bases and J 0 bases, with 12 bases left between them. Germline lookup yields CDR1 KGHSH and CDR2 LQKENI. CDR3 amino acids: CASSPKLESSYNEQFF. The CDR3 DNA is TGTGCCAGCTCACCGAAACTAGAGAGCTCCTACAATGAGCAGTTCTTC.